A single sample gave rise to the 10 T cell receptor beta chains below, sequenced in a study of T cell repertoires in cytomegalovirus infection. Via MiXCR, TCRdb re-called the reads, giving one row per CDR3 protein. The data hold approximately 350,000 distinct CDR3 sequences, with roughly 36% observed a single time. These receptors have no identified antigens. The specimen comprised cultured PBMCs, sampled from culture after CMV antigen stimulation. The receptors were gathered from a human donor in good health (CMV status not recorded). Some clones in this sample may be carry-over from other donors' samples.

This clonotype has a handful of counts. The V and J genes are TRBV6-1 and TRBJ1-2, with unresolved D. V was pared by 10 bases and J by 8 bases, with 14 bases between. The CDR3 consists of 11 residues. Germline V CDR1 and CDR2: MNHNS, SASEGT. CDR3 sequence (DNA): TGTGCCATCCCTAGGGTAGACGGCTACACCTTC. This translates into CAIPRVDGYTF.

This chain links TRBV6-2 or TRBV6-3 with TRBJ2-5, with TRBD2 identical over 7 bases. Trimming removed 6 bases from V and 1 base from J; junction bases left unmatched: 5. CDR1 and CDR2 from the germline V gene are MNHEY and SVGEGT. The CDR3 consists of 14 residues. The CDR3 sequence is CASRERGPQETQYF. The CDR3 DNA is TGTGCCAGCAGAGAGCGGGGTCCCCAAGAGACCCAGTACTTC.

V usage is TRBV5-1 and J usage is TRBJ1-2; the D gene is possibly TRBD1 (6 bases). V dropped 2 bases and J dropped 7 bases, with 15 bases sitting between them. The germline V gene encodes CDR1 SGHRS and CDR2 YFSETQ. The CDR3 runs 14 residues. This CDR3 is CASSLGQMSSGYTF. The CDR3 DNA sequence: TGCGCCAGCAGCTTAGGACAGATGAGCTCTGGCTACACCTTC.

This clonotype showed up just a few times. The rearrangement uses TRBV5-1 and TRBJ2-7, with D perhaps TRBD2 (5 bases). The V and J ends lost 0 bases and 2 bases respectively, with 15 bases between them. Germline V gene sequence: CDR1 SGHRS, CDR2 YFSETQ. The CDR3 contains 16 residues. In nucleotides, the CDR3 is TGCGCCAGCAGCTTGGGGTCGTCGGGAAACCCCTACGAGCAGTACTTC. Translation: CASSLGSSGNPYEQYF.

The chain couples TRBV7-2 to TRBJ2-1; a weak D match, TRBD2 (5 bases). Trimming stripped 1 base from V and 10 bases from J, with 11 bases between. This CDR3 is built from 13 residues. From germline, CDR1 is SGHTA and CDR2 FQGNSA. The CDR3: CASSLEARREQFF. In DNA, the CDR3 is TGTGCCAGCAGCTTAGAGGCCCGGAGGGAGCAGTTCTTC.

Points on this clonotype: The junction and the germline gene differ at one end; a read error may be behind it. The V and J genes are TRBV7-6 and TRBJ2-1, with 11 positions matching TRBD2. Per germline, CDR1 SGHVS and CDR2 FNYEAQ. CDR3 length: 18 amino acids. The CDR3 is CASSPQKARLAGYNKQFF. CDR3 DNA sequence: TGTGCCAGCAGCCCACAAAAAGCAAGACTAGCGGGGTACAATAAGCAGTTCTTC.

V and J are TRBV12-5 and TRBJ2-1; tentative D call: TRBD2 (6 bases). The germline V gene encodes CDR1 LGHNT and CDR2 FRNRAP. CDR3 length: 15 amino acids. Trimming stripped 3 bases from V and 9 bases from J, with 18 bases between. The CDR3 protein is CASGLGVGSGGEQFF. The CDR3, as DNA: TGTGCTAGTGGTTTAGGGGTCGGGAGCGGTGGTGAGCAGTTCTTC.

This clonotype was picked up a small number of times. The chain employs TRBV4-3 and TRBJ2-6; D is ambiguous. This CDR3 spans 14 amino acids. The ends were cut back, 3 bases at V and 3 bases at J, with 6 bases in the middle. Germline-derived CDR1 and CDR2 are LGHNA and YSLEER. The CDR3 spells CASSQAIGANVLTF. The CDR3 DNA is TGCGCCAGCAGCCAGGCCATTGGGGCCAACGTCCTGACTTTC.

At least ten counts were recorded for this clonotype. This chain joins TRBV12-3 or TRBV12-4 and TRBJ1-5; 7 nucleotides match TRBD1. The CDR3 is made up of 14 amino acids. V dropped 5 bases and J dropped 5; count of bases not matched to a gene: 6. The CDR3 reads CASSPDRVDQPQHF. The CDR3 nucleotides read TGTGCCAGCAGTCCCGACAGGGTGGATCAGCCCCAGCATTTT.

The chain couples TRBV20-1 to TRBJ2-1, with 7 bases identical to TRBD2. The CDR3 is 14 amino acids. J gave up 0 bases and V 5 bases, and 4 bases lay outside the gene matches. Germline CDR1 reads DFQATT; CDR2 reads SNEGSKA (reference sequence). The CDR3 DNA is TGCAGTGCTCGAGCGGGACCCTCCTACAATGAGCAGTTCTTC. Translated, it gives CSARAGPSYNEQFF.